This TCR beta chain was profiled in a study of cytomegalovirus exposure and HLA in healthy donors. Study overall: Early on, a data release was issued that held 80 million or so unique TCRs from HLA-typed donors. Study-wide findings and caveats: Later, an analysis showed that TCR beta chains associated with HLA were more clonally expanded than others that were equally common.

Remarks on this clone: Antigen unknown.

Vbeta (60) and Jbeta (13) primers were used in the PCR. The protocol was immunoSEQ multiplex PCR, while the TCRdb copy is restricted to in-frame clones and leaves out a portion. The table lists more than 95,000 clones, approximately 81% of them singletons. This clonotype was obtained from a woman aged 25 to 45 in good health and CMV-seronegative. The sequencing input was PBMCs.

CDR3 protein: CASSSSGVNSPLHF. As DNA, the CDR3 is TGTGCCAGCAGTTCATCAGGGGTTAATTCACCCCTCCACTTT. V usage is TRBV28 and J usage is TRBJ1-6, with D perhaps TRBD1 (6 bases). CDR3 length equals 14 residues. V was trimmed by 4 bases and J by 6 bases, leaving 10 bases between them. Germline loops: CDR1 MDHEN, CDR2 SYDVKM.